Sequencing of this T cell receptor (beta chain) was carried out in a study of blood T cell repertoires in COVID-19. Authors' methods: Scientists estimated how many nucleated cells there were by amplifying reference gene primers. Repertoires were generated with immunoSEQ multiplex PCR, while TCRdb's copy carries only in-frame clones and drops some. That table is the source of V, J and clone size, and D and trimming were worked out from the DNA. The sample lists over 90,000 clones, about 89% occurring once. V lost 0 bases, J lost 5 bases, and 15 bases lay in between. CDR1 is SGHDT and CDR2 is YYEEEE in the germline V gene. The CDR3 runs to 15 residues.

The clonotype comes from a human donor in a cohort sampled during active COVID-19. The sequencing sample was made of peripheral blood. The rearrangement uses TRBV5-6 and TRBJ2-7; D possibly corresponds to TRBD2 (6 bases). This CDR3 reads CASSLARRAMDEQYF. CDR3 DNA: TGTGCCAGCAGCTTGGCCCGGAGGGCCATGGACGAGCAGTACTTC.